The source of this TCR beta chain is a study of shared T cell receptors in the human thymus. Measured with immunoSEQ multiplex PCR; TCRdb has only the in-frame clones, and not every one. The table has 55,000 to 75,000 clones, about 95% seen once. V lost 5 bases, J lost 0 bases, and 5 bases stayed unmatched. Per the germline V gene, CDR1 is LNHDA and CDR2 is SQIVND (reference sequence). CDR3 size: 16 residues. The sequenced material came from thymocytes. The rearrangement joins TRBV19 to TRBJ1-4, with 8 nucleotides matching TRBD1. The TCR sequence derives from a human donor. As DNA, the CDR3 is TGTGCCAGTAGTCGGGACAGGACCACAACTAATGAAAAACTGTTTTTT. Residues: CASSRDRTTTNEKLFF.